A single TCR beta chain is shown here with its context. The data stem from a study of blood T cell repertoires in COVID-19. Libraries were prepared by immunoSEQ multiplex PCR; TCRdb keeps only in-frame clonotypes and omits some of them. The table lists roughly 150,000 clones, around 80% of them singletons. V lost 3 bases and J lost 4, with 16 bases in between. The germline gives CDR1 SGDLS, CDR2 YYNGEE. The CDR3 runs to 15 residues. Specimen: peripheral blood. The chain links TRBV9 to TRBJ1-2, with D unclear. The sequence was collected from a woman older than 75 with acute or convalescent COVID-19. CDR3 nucleotides: TGTGCCAGCAGCGCGGACGCATCGGGAGGCTATGGCTACACCTTC. Protein product: CASSADASGGYGYTF.